Listed here are 25 T cell receptor beta chains from one sample, sequenced in a study of spatial heterogeneity in lung cancer. General observations from the study: Tumors with more nonsynonymous mutations had more expanded intratumoral alpha and beta TCRs.

In TCRdb, the 5' RACE reads were re-called with MiXCR into one record per CDR3 protein. Of 1,200 to 1,500 distinct CDR3 sequences detected, around 23% appear once; the ten largest clones hold 15% to 20%. Their antigens remain unidentified. Time point in this sample: sample taken at primary tumor resection. The material was lung tumor tissue, obtained at surgery. All receptors come from a male donor with early-stage non-small cell lung cancer.

A remark on this clonotype: Since it is a stray read in a library aimed at alpha chains, this beta chain has a size that is not meaningful. The chain is built from TRBV29-1 and TRBJ2-1; D not resolved. Germline lookup yields CDR1 SQVTM and CDR2 ANQGSEA. Trimming shortened V by 4 bases and J by 6 bases, and 7 bases separated the two germline ends. This CDR3 is 11 amino acids long. In DNA, the CDR3 is TGCAGCGTTGGCTACGTCAATGAGCAGTTCTTC. The encoded protein is CSVGYVNEQFF.

Details on this clonotype: This beta chain turned up in a library designed for alpha chains; as an off-target read, its abundance says little. The V call is TRBV16, the J call TRBJ2-2; the match to TRBD2 covers 7 bases. The CDR3 covers 14 residues. J was trimmed by 4 bases and V by 5 bases; bases with no gene match: 4. From germline, CDR1 is KGHSY and CDR2 FQNENV. The CDR3 is CASSLRGGTGELFF. The CDR3 DNA follows: TGTGCCAGCAGCTTACGCGGGGGCACCGGGGAGCTGTTTTTT.

For this clonotype: Little can be read into the size of this beta chain, an off-target read in a library designed for alpha chains. This chain uses TRBV5-6 with TRBJ2-5; no firm D call. The CDR3 extends over 14 amino acids. CDR1 is SGHDT, CDR2 YYEEEE, per germline. Trimming pared 0 bases from V and 6 bases from J, leaving 12 bases between. The CDR3 reads CASSLGGSLKTQYF. CDR3 sequence (DNA): TGTGCCAGCAGCTTGGGTGGCAGTCTAAAGACCCAGTACTTC.

Remarks on this clonotype: A library made for alpha chains picked up this beta chain off target, so its size means little. The chain recombines TRBV6-2 or TRBV6-3 with TRBJ2-1; D is uncertain. The CDR3 sequence is 14 residues long. Trimming took off 5 bases at V and 1 base at J, with 9 bases between the two ends. Germline V CDR1 and CDR2: MNHEY, SVGEGT. CDR3 residues: CASSVTGSYNEQFF. Here the CDR3 DNA reads TGTGCCAGCAGTGTGACCGGGTCCTACAATGAGCAGTTCTTC.

This clonotype has only a few counts. Compared with germline, one end of the junction differs, possibly owing to a read error. Because the library targeted alpha chains, this beta chain is an off-target read whose size means little. V and J are TRBV5-4 and TRBJ2-7; 9 nucleotides match TRBD1. CDR3 length: 14 amino acids. Germline lookup yields CDR1 SGHNT and CDR2 YYREEE (reference sequence). The CDR3 DNA reads as TGTGCCAGCAGATTGGACAGGGGAACCTACGAGCAGTACTTC. Residues: CASRLDRGTYEQYF.

Only a few counts were recorded for this clonotype. This beta chain slipped into a library made for alpha chains as a stray read, so its size is not meaningful. V and J are TRBV10-3 and TRBJ1-5; 8 bases fit TRBD1. This CDR3 contains 13 residues. Germline V gene data show CDR1 as ENHRY and CDR2 as SYGVKD. With 10 bases clipped from V and 6 bases from J, the junction kept 8 bases outside the gene matches. CDR3 DNA: TGTGCCAACTCAGGGGGCGCGGGTCAGCCCCAGCATTTT. Encoded protein: CANSGGAGQPQHF.

To note about this clonotype: This beta chain is off target for a library built for alpha chains, so its abundance means little. The chain links TRBV6-2 or TRBV6-3 to TRBJ2-7; D could derive from TRBD1 or TRBD2 (5 bases each). The V end lost 2 bases, the J end lost 6 bases, and 11 bases lay between the germline ends. This CDR3 contains 13 residues. Per the germline V gene, CDR1 is MNHEY and CDR2 is SVGEGT. The CDR3 DNA reads as TGTGCCAGCAGTTACGGGACCATCTTCGAGCAGTACTTC. Its translation is CASSYGTIFEQYF.

The table lists this clonotype with a few counts. The library was designed around alpha chains, so this beta chain is a stray read whose abundance carries little weight. J is TRBJ2-1 and V is TRBV12-3 or TRBV12-4; possible D gene TRBD2, 6 bases. The CDR3 consists of 11 residues. With 3 bases removed from V and 10 bases from J, the gap between germline ends came to 7 bases. The CDR3 nucleotides are TGTGCCAGCAGTTTTCGGGGGGAGCAGTTCTTC. Translated: CASSFRGEQFF.

This clonotype was seen a handful of times. Found in a library prepared for alpha chains, this beta chain is an off-target read, and its abundance has little meaning. The rearrangement uses TRBV7-8 and TRBJ1-1; D gene uncertain. The V gene's germline CDR1 is SGHVS and CDR2 FQNEAQ. V lost 5 bases and J lost 0, with 7 bases in between. This CDR3 contains 13 residues. CDR3 protein: CASSRIMNTEAFF. DNA of the CDR3: TGTGCCAGCAGCAGAATTATGAACACTGAAGCTTTCTTT.

This clonotype was detected only a few times. The size of this beta chain means little, since it is a stray read in a library made for alpha chains. This chain joins TRBV7-9 and TRBJ2-5; 9 bases agree with TRBD1. The germline CDR1 and CDR2 sequences are SEHNR and FQNEAQ (reference sequence). The length of the CDR3 is 14 residues. V was clipped by 5 bases and J by 3 bases; unmatched bases: 4. CDR3 sequence (DNA): TGTGCCAGCAGCCCAAGGACAGGGGAAGAGACCCAGTACTTC. It translates to CASSPRTGEETQYF.

Concerning this clonotype: Possible read error: a much larger clone is one base away. Little can be read into the size of this beta chain, an off-target read in a library designed for alpha chains. The chain is built from TRBV7-2 and TRBJ2-3, with D tentatively TRBD2 (6 bases). This CDR3 comprises 16 residues. From germline, CDR1 is SGHTA and CDR2 FQGNSA. The CDR3 region is CAGSLTGRSSKDTQYF. The CDR3 DNA is TGTGCCGGCAGCTTAACTGGGAGGTCCTCAAAAGATACGCAGTATTTT.

In this sample, this clonotype turned up a few times. This beta chain is a stray sequence in a library constructed for alpha chains; its clone size is not meaningful. CDR3 DNA: TGCAGCGTTGGGGGACAGGGTGGTGAGCAGTTCTTC. Its protein product is CSVGGQGGEQFF. V gene TRBV29-1 combines with J gene TRBJ2-1, with TRBD1 matching 9 bases. V shed 4 bases, J shed 9 bases, and the junction held 4 bases outside the gene matches. There are 12 residues in the CDR3. Germline V gene data show CDR1 as SQVTM and CDR2 as ANQGSEA.

Worth noting for this clonotype: This beta chain lies outside the target of a library built for alpha chains; its clone size means little. V and J are TRBV30 and TRBJ2-1; 10 bases align to TRBD2. The CDR3 runs to 14 residues. The ends lost 3 bases at V and 10 bases at J; junction bases unmatched: 9. Germline CDR1 is GTSNPN and CDR2 is SVGIG (reference sequence). In nucleotides, the CDR3 is TGTGCCTGGAGAGGCCCTAGCGGGAGTAGAGAGCAGTTCTTC. Protein product: CAWRGPSGSREQFF.

This clonotype was detected only a few times. For a library built for alpha chains, this beta chain is a stray read; little rests on its size. The V and J genes are TRBV6-5 and TRBJ2-7; D perhaps matches TRBD1 (5 bases). CDR3 length: 13 residues. V lost 6 bases and J 3 bases, leaving 12 bases between the germline ends. Per the germline V gene, CDR1 is MNHEY and CDR2 is SVGAGI. The CDR3 DNA is TGTGCCAGCAGGGCACAGGCGTACTACGAGCAGTACTTC. As protein: CASRAQAYYEQYF.

This clonotype occurred a few times. Because this beta chain is a stray read in a library intended to capture alpha chains, its abundance should not be given much weight. The chain links TRBV20-1 to TRBJ2-7; TRBD2 might be the D (6 bases). V dropped 4 bases and J dropped 3 bases, with 13 bases sitting between them. This CDR3 is 13 amino acids long. Germline V lookup: CDR1 DFQATT, CDR2 SNEGSKA (reference sequence). CDR3 sequence reads: CSATAGSGYEQYF. CDR3 sequence (DNA): TGCAGTGCTACCGCGGGTAGCGGCTACGAGCAGTACTTC.

Regarding this clonotype: This beta chain was picked up by a library intended for alpha chains and is off target, so its count carries little meaning. The chain uses TRBV29-1 and TRBJ2-2; 7 bases align to TRBD1. Germline CDR1 and CDR2: SQVTM and ANQGSEA. The CDR3 runs 13 residues. Trimming took 7 bases from V and 6 from J; bases not matched to a gene: 8. Here the CDR3 DNA reads TGCAGCGCAGGGACAGAGGCCCCCGGGGAGCTGTTTTTT. It is translated as CSAGTEAPGELFF.

This clonotype is large (0.1 to 1%) in the sample. Because this beta chain is a stray read in a library intended to capture alpha chains, its abundance should not be given much weight. The DNA for the CDR3 is TGTGCCAGCAGCGACCAGGGGAACAACTATGGCTACACCTTC. Its protein product is CASSDQGNNYGYTF. This rearrangement joins TRBV5-5 to TRBJ1-2; D perhaps matches TRBD1 (6 bases). Germline V CDR1 and CDR2: SGHKS, YYEKEE (reference sequence). Trimming removed 4 bases at V and 2 bases at J, with 12 bases between. There are 14 residues in the CDR3.

About this clonotype: Relative to the germline gene, one junction end is altered; a read error may explain this. This beta chain came through as a stray read in a library set up for alpha chains, and its size says little. The chain carries TRBV25-1 and TRBJ2-1, with 8 bases aligning to TRBD2. Per the germline V gene, CDR1 is MGHDK and CDR2 is SYGVNS. The CDR3 consists of 15 residues. CDR3 sequence (DNA): TGCGCCAGCAGGGTGGGGCGGGAGGTCTACAATGAGCAGTTCTTC. Its protein is CASRVGREVYNEQFF.

This clonotype was recorded a few times. This beta chain turned up in a library designed for alpha chains; as an off-target read, its abundance says little. V gene TRBV28 combines with J gene TRBJ2-7; D is uncertain. This CDR3 contains 11 residues. Germline assignment: CDR1 MDHEN and CDR2 SYDVKM. V was pared by 5 bases and J by 5 bases, with 7 bases between. As DNA, the CDR3 is TGTGCCAGCAGTCGGAACCACGAGCAGTACTTC. Protein: CASSRNHEQYF.

Of note for this clonotype: With the library built for alpha chains, this beta chain is off target and its frequency is not meaningful. This chain connects TRBV10-2 to TRBJ2-3, with unresolved D. CDR1 and CDR2 (germline): WSHSY, SAAADI. V lost 5 bases to trimming and J lost 6 bases, with 12 bases between them. The CDR3 consists of 13 residues. The CDR3 loop reads CASSFLPEDTQYF. The DNA of the CDR3 is TGCGCCAGCAGTTTCCTCCCTGAGGATACGCAGTATTTT.

This clonotype was observed a few times. The library was built for alpha chains, so this beta chain is an off-target read and its size means little. This sequence joins TRBV11-2 and TRBJ2-7; the D gene could be TRBD1 or TRBD2 (6 bases each). The length of the CDR3 is 14 residues. The ends were cut back, 2 bases at V and 6 bases at J, with 14 bases in the middle. Germline CDR1 reads SGHAT; CDR2 reads FQNNGV. The CDR3 here is CASSLSTQGGEQYF. Written as DNA, the CDR3 is TGTGCCAGCAGCTTAAGCACACAGGGAGGCGAGCAGTACTTC.

With regard to this clonotype: This beta chain turned up in a library designed for alpha chains; as an off-target read, its abundance says little. This sequence joins TRBV15 and TRBJ2-3; D remains ambiguous. Germline V gene lookup returns CDR1 LNHNV and CDR2 YYDKDF (reference sequence). This CDR3 region has 14 residues. Trimming removed 0 bases at V and 4 bases at J, with 8 bases between. CDR3 region: CATSRDPRADTQYF. CDR3 in DNA: TGTGCCACCAGCAGAGATCCGAGAGCAGATACGCAGTATTTT. Using reference TRBV15 and TRBJ2-3 for the parts outside the CDR3, the full variable domain is DAMVIQNPRYQVTQFGKPVTLSCSQTLNHNVMYWYQQKSSQAPKLLFHYYDKDFNNEADTPDNFQSRRPNTSFCFLDIRSPGLGDTAMYLCATSRDPRADTQYFGPGTRLTVL.

About this clonotype itself: This beta chain represents an off-target read in a library built for alpha chains; its size is of limited meaning. The chain is built from TRBV11-3 and TRBJ2-1; a weak D match, TRBD2 (6 bases). V was clipped by 0 bases and J by 13 bases, with 13 bases between them. The CDR3 length is 13 residues. Germline V gene data show CDR1 as SGHNT and CDR2 as YENEEA. The CDR3 spells CASSLDRGGPQFF. In nucleotides, the CDR3 is TGTGCCAGCAGCTTAGATCGGGGAGGACCTCAGTTCTTC.

A remark on this clonotype: Being off target in a library aimed at alpha chains, this beta chain has a size of little meaning. The chain carries TRBV4-3 and TRBJ2-1; D is perhaps TRBD2 (5 bases). CDR3 length: 13 residues. Per germline, CDR1 LGHNA and CDR2 YSLEER. V dropped 1 base and J dropped 15 bases, with 16 bases sitting between them. The CDR3 DNA reads as TGCGCCAGCAGCCAAGGGGATGTGGGAGTACTGTTCTTC. Translating gives CASSQGDVGVLFF.

Judged by abundance, this clonotype is medium-sized (0.01 to 0.1%). This beta chain appears as a stray read in a library generated for alpha chains; its size is not informative. V gene TRBV20-1 combines with J gene TRBJ2-5, with D possibly being TRBD1 (7 bases). The germline V and J ends were trimmed by 8 bases and 7 bases, with 14 bases remaining between them. CDR1 and CDR2 (germline): DFQATT, SNEGSKA (reference sequence). This CDR3 region has 11 residues. CDR3 amino acids: CSTGTAGTQYF. The CDR3 DNA is TGCAGTACCGGGACAGCGGGGACCCAGTACTTC.